This T cell receptor (beta chain) was captured by sequencing in a study of blood T cell repertoires in COVID-19. Authors' processing steps: It was from reference gene primer amplification that nucleated cell counts were estimated. Using immunoSEQ multiplex PCR, the repertoire was profiled, and TCRdb retains in-frame clones only, with some absent. V, J and clone size reflect that table, while D and trimming were determined from the DNA. This sample has about 120,000 clones; almost 85% occur once, and the top ten carry roughly 7%. J was trimmed by 5 bases and V by 5 bases; bases with no gene match: 9. Germline V gene lookup returns CDR1 SGHTA and CDR2 FQGNSA. CDR3 size: 15 residues.

Sequencing was performed on peripheral blood. The chain combines TRBV7-2 with TRBJ2-5; 9 bases align to TRBD1. The receptor was derived from a man in his 70s with active or convalescent COVID-19. The CDR3 is CASSLRTGESETQYF. As DNA, the CDR3 is TGTGCCAGCAGCCTACGGACAGGGGAATCGGAGACCCAGTACTTC.